This is a list of T cell receptor beta chains from one sample in a study of T cells in Graves' hyperthyroidism and ophthalmopathy. MiXCR, run by TCRdb on the multiplex PCR reads, gives a single entry per CDR3 protein. This repertoire shows 700,000 or so distinct CDR3 sequences, about 14% found once; its top ten account for about 12%. Sequencing used blood. These receptors originate from a woman aged 45-65 years with Graves' ophthalmopathy. Each CDR3 is given with its conserved first and last residue. Fields, in order: J gene, clone size, D gene, V gene, CDR3 DNA, CDR3 protein. The D gene is left open where the match is weak. Expanded clones are given a class, and other clones once, few, many or no size at all.

J: TRBJ2-3
size: many
D: -
V: TRBV2
DNA: TGTGCCACCCATGGGGCACTTCCGGAGTCAGCAGATACGCAGTATTTT
CDR3: CATHGALPESADTQYF

J: TRBJ1-5
size: many
D: -
V: TRBV2
DNA: TGTGCCAGCAGTGATTCGACAGATCATCAGCCCCAGCATTTT
CDR3: CASSDSTDHQPQHF

J: TRBJ1-1
size: many
D: TRBD1
V: TRBV28
DNA: TGTGCCAGCAGTCCCACAGGGGAGAGTGAAGCTTTCTTT
CDR3: CASSPTGESEAFF

J: TRBJ2-1
size: many
D: -
V: TRBV14
DNA: TGTGCCAGCAGCCTGGGAATCCACAATGAGCAGTTCTTC
CDR3: CASSLGIHNEQFF

J: TRBJ1-1
size: many
D: -
V: TRBV6-5
DNA: TGTGCCAGCAGTTACTCCTCAGGGATGAACACTGAAGCTTTCTTT
CDR3: CASSYSSGMNTEAFF

J: TRBJ1-1
size: once
D: TRBD1
V: TRBV4-2
DNA: TGTGCCAGCAGCGAAGGACAGGGTCGGGACACTGAAGCTTTCTTT
CDR3: CASSEGQGRDTEAFF

J: TRBJ1-1
size: few
D: -
V: TRBV19
DNA: TGTGCCACCACCAAAGGGGTTTCCACTGAAGCTTTCTTT
CDR3: CATTKGVSTEAFF

J: TRBJ2-7
size: few
D: TRBD2
V: TRBV28
DNA: TGTGCCAGCACCAGAAGAACTAGCGGGAGGGACGAGCAGTACTTC
CDR3: CASTRRTSGRDEQYF

J: TRBJ2-7
size: few
D: -
V: TRBV7-2
DNA: TGTGCCAGCAGCTTCCGGGCGGTGGGGGACGAGCAGTACTTC
CDR3: CASSFRAVGDEQYF

J: TRBJ1-4
size: few
D: TRBD1
V: TRBV28
DNA: TGTGCCAGCAGTTTGGATGCGGGACAGGGTGAAAAACTGTTTTTT
CDR3: CASSLDAGQGEKLFF

J: TRBJ2-1
size: few
D: TRBD2
V: TRBV28
DNA: TGTGCCAGCAGTTTAGCGGGAGGGCTGAATGAGCAGTTCTTC
CDR3: CASSLAGGLNEQFF

J: TRBJ1-3
size: few
D: -
V: TRBV7-8
DNA: TGTGCCAGCAGCTTAGTAGGCTGGGGGGCTCAGTGGTATGGAAACACCATATATTTT
CDR3: CASSLVGWGAQWYGNTIYF

J: TRBJ2-1
size: -
D: TRBD2
V: TRBV20-1
DNA: TGCAGTGCCCATAAAAGGACTAGCGGGACGAGGGGTGAGCAGTTCTTC
CDR3: CSAHKRTSGTRGEQFF

J: TRBJ1-5
size: many
D: -
V: TRBV18
DNA: TGTGCCAGCTCACTAACAGGAGGCCGGGGCAATCAGCCCCAGCATTTT
CDR3: CASSLTGGRGNQPQHF

J: TRBJ2-1
size: many
D: -
V: TRBV7-3
DNA: TGTGCCAGCAGCTTATTCGGGGGTGGTGAGCAGTTCTTC
CDR3: CASSLFGGGEQFF

J: TRBJ1-4
size: -
D: -
V: TRBV20-1
DNA: TGCAGTGCTAGAGATTTGGGCAGAACAACTAATGAAAAACTGTTTTTT
CDR3: CSARDLGRTTNEKLFF

J: TRBJ2-3
size: many
D: -
V: TRBV9
DNA: TGTGCCAGCAGCACTCCGACTAGGACCCACACAGATACGCAGTATTTT
CDR3: CASSTPTRTHTDTQYF

J: TRBJ1-1
size: many
D: -
V: TRBV3-1
DNA: TGTGCCAGCAGCTCGCAGGGTGGAATAACTGAAGCTTTCTTT
CDR3: CASSSQGGITEAFF

J: TRBJ2-5
size: many
D: TRBD2
V: TRBV5-6
DNA: TGTGCCAGCAGCTTCTTAGCGGGAGGGCAGCAAGAGACCCAGTACTTC
CDR3: CASSFLAGGQQETQYF

J: TRBJ2-7
size: many
D: TRBD2
V: TRBV27
DNA: TGTGCCAGCAGGACCGGGACTAGCGGGAGATCGGGCCCCTACGAGCAGTACTTC
CDR3: CASRTGTSGRSGPYEQYF

J: TRBJ2-1
size: many
D: TRBD2
V: TRBV6-2/TRBV6-3
DNA: TGTGCCAGCAGTTACGGGACTAGCGGGAGTTACAATGAGCAGTTCTTC
CDR3: CASSYGTSGSYNEQFF

J: TRBJ2-7
size: -
D: TRBD2
V: TRBV20-1
DNA: TGCAGTGTCCCCGGTCGGGGGGACGAGCAGTACTTC
CDR3: CSVPGRGDEQYF

J: TRBJ2-7
size: few
D: -
V: TRBV9
DNA: TGTGCCAGCAGCGTAGATGGAGACCCTCTCTACTACGAGCAGTACTTC
CDR3: CASSVDGDPLYYEQYF

J: TRBJ2-3
size: many
D: TRBD2
V: TRBV5-8
DNA: TGTGCCAGCAGCGTGGGTAGCGGGGACTCCACAGATACGCAGTATTTT
CDR3: CASSVGSGDSTDTQYF

J: TRBJ1-5
size: few
D: TRBD1
V: TRBV6-1
DNA: TGTGCCAGCAGTGAAGCCGGACAGGGGGGGAGTAGCAATCAGCCCCAGCATTTT
CDR3: CASSEAGQGGSSNQPQHF

J: TRBJ2-2
size: -
D: -
V: TRBV28
DNA: TGTGCCAGCAGTACCCTTCGAGTCGCGAACACCGGGGAGCTGTTTTTT
CDR3: CASSTLRVANTGELFF

J: TRBJ2-5
size: once
D: -
V: TRBV27
DNA: TGTGCCAGCAGACCCTCGGGGGCAGGTCAAGAGACCCAGTACTTC
CDR3: CASRPSGAGQETQYF

J: TRBJ2-3
size: many
D: TRBD2
V: TRBV2
DNA: TGTGCCACTATGGGACTAGCGGGAGGGCCGATCACAGATACGCAGTATTTT
CDR3: CATMGLAGGPITDTQYF

J: TRBJ1-5
size: many
D: -
V: TRBV12-3/TRBV12-4
DNA: TGTGCCAGCAGTTTCTTGCAGGCTAATCAGCCCCAGCATTTT
CDR3: CASSFLQANQPQHF

J: TRBJ2-3
size: many
D: -
V: TRBV27
DNA: TGTGCCAGCAGTTTAACAAGCGGAAGTGTCACAGATACGCAGTATTTT
CDR3: CASSLTSGSVTDTQYF

J: TRBJ1-1
size: many
D: -
V: TRBV12-3/TRBV12-4
DNA: TGTGCCAGCAGTTTGAGGGGGGTGGGGACTGAAGCTTTCTTT
CDR3: CASSLRGVGTEAFF

J: TRBJ2-1
size: few
D: TRBD2
V: TRBV7-3
DNA: TGTGCCAGCAGCTTAAGTTTAGCGGGAGGGTGGAATGAGCAGTTCTTC
CDR3: CASSLSLAGGWNEQFF

J: TRBJ1-2
size: few
D: TRBD1
V: TRBV7-9
DNA: TGTGCCAGCAGCGCCTCACAGGGGTCCGTGGGCTACACCTTC
CDR3: CASSASQGSVGYTF

J: TRBJ2-5
size: many
D: -
V: TRBV28
DNA: TGTGCCAGCAGTTTAAACGGGGCAGAGACCCAGTACTTC
CDR3: CASSLNGAETQYF

J: TRBJ2-5
size: -
D: TRBD2
V: TRBV5-6
DNA: TGTGCCAGCAGCTTGGCTCTTCGGACTAGCGGGATGGAGACCCAGTACTTC
CDR3: CASSLALRTSGMETQYF

J: TRBJ1-1
size: many
D: -
V: TRBV27
DNA: TGTGCCAGCAGTTTAGAGATAGGCGGGGTGAACACTGAAGCTTTCTTT
CDR3: CASSLEIGGVNTEAFF

J: TRBJ1-1
size: many
D: -
V: TRBV28
DNA: TGTGCCAGCAGTTTTCGGTCGAGTATCGGCACTGAAGCTTTCTTT
CDR3: CASSFRSSIGTEAFF

J: TRBJ2-7
size: many
D: -
V: TRBV12-3/TRBV12-4
DNA: TGTGCCAGCAGTTTAGACAGGGTTTTCGAGCAGTACTTC
CDR3: CASSLDRVFEQYF

J: TRBJ2-7
size: many
D: -
V: TRBV27
DNA: TGTGCCAGCAGTGCCTCAGGGAATCCGGGGGAGCAGTACTTC
CDR3: CASSASGNPGEQYF

J: TRBJ2-5
size: many
D: -
V: TRBV28
DNA: TGTGCCAGCACGGACAGCAACCAAGAGACCCAGTACTTC
CDR3: CASTDSNQETQYF

J: TRBJ1-2
size: -
D: -
V: TRBV14
DNA: TGTGCCAGCGGCCAAGATGCGGACTATGGCTACACCTTC
CDR3: CASGQDADYGYTF

J: TRBJ2-1
size: many
D: TRBD2
V: TRBV28
DNA: TGTGCCAGCAGTTTATGGGTCGGGAGGGGTGACAATGAGCAGTTCTTC
CDR3: CASSLWVGRGDNEQFF

J: TRBJ2-7
size: -
D: -
V: TRBV7-9
DNA: TGTGCCAGCAACGCGAATAAGGACAGAGCCCACGAGCAGTACTTC
CDR3: CASNANKDRAHEQYF

J: TRBJ2-2
size: -
D: -
V: TRBV10-1
DNA: TGCGCCAGTAGGGGACCGAGACCACCCGGGGAGCTGTTTTTT
CDR3: CASRGPRPPGELFF